Sequencing of this TCR beta chain was carried out in a study of shared clonotypes between healthy human individuals. The table came from immunoSEQ multiplex PCR; TCRdb's copy has only in-frame clones and leaves some out. The table records over 2 million clones, around 90% of them present only once. Note on this clone: Antigen unknown.

Points from the study as a whole: Clonotypes shared by all four donors outscored non-shared clonotypes in generation probability.

Naive CD45RA+ and memory CD45RA-negative subsets were split from CD4+ cells. Germline V gives CDR1 MDHEN, CDR2 SYDVKM. V was pared by 10 bases and J by 2 bases, with 18 bases between. The CDR3 consists of 15 residues. This clonotype originated in a man younger than 30 in good health. Some clones in this sample may be carry-over from other donors' samples. The chain links TRBV28 to TRBJ1-5, with D possibly TRBD1 on 6 matching bases. The sample comprised naive CD4+ T cells from PBMCs. Sample subset: CD45RA+ positively selected. CDR3 coding DNA: TGTGCCACCGGAGGGGGGGATAGGGGCAATCAGCCCCAGCATTTT. Protein: CATGGGDRGNQPQHF.